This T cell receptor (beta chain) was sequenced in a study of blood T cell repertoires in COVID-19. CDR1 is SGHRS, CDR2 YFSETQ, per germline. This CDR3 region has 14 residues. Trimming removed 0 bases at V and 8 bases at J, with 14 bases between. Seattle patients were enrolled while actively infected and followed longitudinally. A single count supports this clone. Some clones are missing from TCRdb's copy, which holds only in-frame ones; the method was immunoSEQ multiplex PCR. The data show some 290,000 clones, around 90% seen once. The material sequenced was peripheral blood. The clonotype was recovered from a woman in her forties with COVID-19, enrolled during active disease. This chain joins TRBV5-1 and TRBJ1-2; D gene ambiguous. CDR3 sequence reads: CASSLAQAPPGYTF. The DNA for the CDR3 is TGCGCCAGCAGCTTGGCCCAGGCCCCTCCGGGCTACACCTTC. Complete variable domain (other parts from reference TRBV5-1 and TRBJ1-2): KAGVTQTPRYLIKTRGQQVTLSCSPISGHRSVSWYQQTPGQGLQFLFEYFSETQRNKGNFPGRFSGRQFSNSRSEMNVSTLELGDSALYLCASSLAQAPPGYTFGSGTRLTVV.